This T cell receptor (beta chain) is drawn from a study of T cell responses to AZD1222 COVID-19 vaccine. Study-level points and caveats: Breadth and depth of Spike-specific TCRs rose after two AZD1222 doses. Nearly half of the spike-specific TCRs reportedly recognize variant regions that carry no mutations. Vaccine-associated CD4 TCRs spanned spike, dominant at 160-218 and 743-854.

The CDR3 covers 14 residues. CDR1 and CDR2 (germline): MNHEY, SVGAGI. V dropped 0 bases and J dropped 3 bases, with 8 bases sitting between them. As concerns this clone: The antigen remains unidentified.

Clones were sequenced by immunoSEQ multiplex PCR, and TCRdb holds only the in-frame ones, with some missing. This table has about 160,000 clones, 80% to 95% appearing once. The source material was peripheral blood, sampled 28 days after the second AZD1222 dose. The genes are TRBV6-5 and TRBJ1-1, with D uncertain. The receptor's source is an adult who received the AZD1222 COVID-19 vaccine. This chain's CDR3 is CASSYSGTHTEAFF. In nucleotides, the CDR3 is TGTGCCAGCAGTTACTCCGGCACTCACACTGAAGCTTTCTTT.